This T cell receptor (beta chain) is drawn from a study of cytomegalovirus exposure and HLA in healthy donors (dated by TCRdb to the late 2010s). For the study in its entirety: An earlier analysis of approximately 600 of the donors reported 250 to 300 Gb of sequence data and 120 million or so unique TCR beta sequences from about 179 million T cells. Roughly 300 gigabases of sequencing data and approximately 85 million unique TCR sequences were included in an early release covering about 700 HLA-typed donors. Of the 398 genotyped donors, approximately 80% were placed in the genetic ancestry cluster associated with self-reported Caucasian donors. The study was designed to test whether signatures of past pathogen exposure could be identified by cataloging public T cell receptors. Using immunosequencing, the study profiled T cell repertoires from about 610 subjects and related those repertoires to cytomegalovirus serostatus. In addition to the first cohort of 650 to 750 subjects, a separate validation cohort of around 110 different subjects was used. To predict cytomegalovirus infection status, the study brought together high-throughput TCR immunosequencing, statistical association of individual TCRs with disease status, and machine learning. A later analysis re-analyzed previously published TCR beta repertoires from 660 or so donors and added high-resolution HLA genotyping to study TCR occurrence patterns. In the later analysis, no new phenotypic data were used to find candidate immune exposures; instead, reliance was placed on TCR beta sequences and their occurrence across donors. An earlier analysis of approximately 580 of the donors used high-throughput TCR beta sequencing to judge whether each TCR beta V gene segment behaved as functional or pseudogenic. Donor age, sex, ethnicity and CMV serostatus were compiled alongside the repertoire data. In a later genetic analysis, genome-wide SNP genotypes for 398 of the 666 donors were used, and that subset was treated as a discovery cohort. All discovery cohort repertoires had been generated on a single sequencing platform. HLA typing covered class I and class II loci at four-digit resolution. The number of typed donors differed by locus: 629-630 for A, B, C, DRB1 and DQB1; 500 to 550 for DQA1; around 580 for DPA1; and around 490 for DPB1. Because of strong linkage in the cohort, roughly five DR-DQ haplotypes were treated as single units for association and clustering. Across about 380 genotyped donors of the cohort, an average of about 220,000 unique TCR beta nucleotide sequences per donor were sequenced, and approximately 19% of those sequences were non-productive.

Library preparation employed the immunoSEQ multiplex PCR assay. For the multiplex PCR, a mixture combining 60 forward primers for TCR Vbeta segments and 13 reverse primers for TCR Jbeta segments was used. Amplification of the CDR3 region of rearranged TCR beta genes was performed with a multiplex PCR assay on genomic DNA. Amplified TCR beta libraries were sequenced as 87-base-pair reads on the Illumina HiSeq System. As for how the authors treated the data: Across the 670 or so repertoires, a later analysis counted some 81 million unique TCR beta chains, some 11 million of which were shared by at least two donors. A nearest-neighbor algorithm error-corrected the raw reads and collapsed the reads into unique sequences, merging closely related sequences to remove PCR and sequencing errors. To assign V, D and J gene segments, CDR3 sequences were aligned to IMGT reference sequences. Each retained sequence needed at least a six-nucleotide match to both a V gene segment and a J gene segment. Rearrangements were called productive when the CDR3 lacked stop codons and stayed in frame with V and J; all others were non-productive. Following IMGT convention, CDR3 was defined as the stretch from the second conserved V-encoded cysteine up to the conserved J-encoded phenylalanine. The earlier analysis of some 580 of the donors excluded any sequence lacking an unambiguous match to a single V gene segment. In an earlier analysis of more than 500 of the donors, a V segment was called functional when productive rearrangements were above 56.7%, and segregating when the standard deviation between donors exceeded 5%. To diagnose cytomegalovirus status from the catalog of TCR beta chain sequences, a statistical classification framework was built. In a later analysis, TCR nucleotide sequences were compared against IMGT/GENE-DB human TR gene sequences so that V and J genes could be assigned. Using the TCRdist pipeline, a later analysis assigned CDR3 sequences along with most-parsimonious VDJ recombination scenarios. In a later analysis, each TCR beta chain was defined by its CDR3 amino acid sequence together with its V-gene family, and reads lacking a unique V-gene family were excluded. As a way to deal with suspected cross-contamination and a sequencing artifact, a later analysis dropped hundreds of nucleotide sequences that were highly shared and had low generation probability. A later analysis calculated a clonal expansion index for each public chain from normalized within-repertoire ranks of inferred template counts. In a later analysis, generation probabilities were computed using a VDJ recombination model fitted to out-of-frame rearrangements, and the results were checked against IGoR. In a later analysis, TCR-TCR, TCR-HLA and TCR-CMV co-occurrence was scored with hypergeometric tests, and a repertoire-size bias correction was applied to TCR pairs. False discovery rates were estimated in a later analysis by permuting HLA or CMV assignments 20 times. In a later analysis, co-occurring TCRs were grouped with DBSCAN, and TCRdist sequence similarity was added when clustering was performed within HLA-allele-positive subsets. For co-occurrence clustering, repertoires with fewer than 30,000 or more than 120,000 public chains were excluded, along with about five repertoires with anomalous nucleotide sharing. The clones in this table, taken by TCRdb from immuneACCESS, are in-frame only. Not every clone is retained; where verified, under half of the shortfall comes from an unresolved V gene, and the cause of the rest is unknown. That table gives V, J and clone size, and the DNA gave D and trimming. The sample yields over 150,000 clones; approximately 80% were counted once. The leading ten clones occupy 2% to 3% of the sample.

Worth noting for this clone: Its antigen has not been determined. Nothing much larger sits one base from this clone, and base qualities are not available.

The paper's findings and limits, for the study overall: Because counts were too low, some 17 rarely observed V segments, including chromosome 9 orphons, were left out of the earlier analysis of 587 of the donors. Because HLA typing was missing for some donors at each locus, association tests included only the typed subset. The cohort was sequenced for TCR beta chains only, and without alpha or paired-chain data the features that could be detected were limited. In the study, around 150 TCR beta chains were listed as associated with cytomegalovirus. Presence/absence analyses assumed roughly uniform sequencing depth across donors, an assumption that may not hold. A cluster of highly shared sequence variants was judged likely to be a technical artifact of the sequencing pipeline. Assigning TCR associations to individual alleles was difficult when HLA alleles, especially DR and DQ, strongly co-occurred. In a later genetic analysis, a missense DCLRE1C variant was associated with V-gene and J-gene trimming of TCR beta chains, and the association was replicated in an independent cohort. In an earlier analysis of more than 500 of the donors, most TCR beta V segments appeared in productive rearrangements about 87% or about 30% of the time, broadly matching IMGT annotations. The authors suggested that the approach could potentially be generalized to other disease states and immunological phenotypes. At a false discovery rate of 0.05, a later analysis linked about 17,000 TCR beta sequences to specific HLA alleles. In a later analysis, most CMV-associated TCR beta chains were found to appear HLA-restricted, with HLA associations seemingly driven largely by CMV exposure. A later analysis reported that several top co-occurrence clusters appeared linked to parvovirus B19, influenza, CMV and Epstein-Barr virus. For the cohort, immune exposure information was limited to CMV serostatus. Cytomegalovirus status was reported to be diagnosed by the classifier with high specificity and sensitivity in both the original and validation cohorts. A later analysis found that HLA-associated TCR beta chains were more clonally expanded and had lower generation probabilities than equally common non-associated chains. A further reported finding was that TCR beta sequences accurately predicted the HLA-A and HLA-B alleles for most subjects in the first cohort. According to a later analysis, TCR association rates differed among HLA loci, with DRB1 alleles showing the most associated TCRs and HLA-C alleles showing the fewest. Correlated functional status among segregating V segments might be attributable to linkage disequilibrium, but an unknown experimental factor could not be ruled out. Because the 87-base-pair reads could not distinguish some IMGT-functional V segments, including TRBV6-2 and TRBV6-3, those segments were excluded. Across donors, most TCR sequences were observed very rarely, whereas some public TCRs were present in many individuals. In vitro tests confirmed that three of the cytomegalovirus-associated TCR beta chains recognize cytomegalovirus antigens. According to a later genetic analysis, donors in an Asian-associated ancestry cluster had fewer N-insertions in productive TCRs than the approximately 670-donor mean.

The cohort comprised under 700 healthy bone marrow donors. At the time of sampling, all cohort members were nominally healthy, though unrecorded immune exposures were likely present. The donor tested CMV seropositive and was one of the 289 seropositive cohort members. A peripheral blood sample was provided by each donor, and peripheral blood mononuclear cells were used for TCR beta sequencing. Genomic DNA was extracted from the blood cell samples with the Qiagen DNeasy Blood Extraction Kit. V and J lose 1 base and 3 bases, and a span of 22 bases separates them. CDR1 and CDR2 (MNHNS, SASEGT) derive from the germline V gene. Reading from cysteine to phenylalanine, the CDR3 counts 19 amino acids. The only DNA kept is the CDR3, 57 bases in frame from the first base.

The TCR was taken from a woman aged 40 to 55 in good health and CMV-seropositive. The sequenced sample was PBMCs. Here the chain combines TRBV6-1 and TRBJ2-4; TRBD1 is a weak D gene call, 6 bases matching. The DNA sequence follows: TGTGCCAGCAGTGAAGGAGGGGGAGAACAGGGATTAGGCAAAAACATTCAGTACTTC. It codes for CASSEGGGEQGLGKNIQYF.